This entry is about one T cell receptor (beta chain). Its antigen is unidentified. Produced via immunoSEQ multiplex PCR; TCRdb's table is partial and in-frame only. The top ten hold approximately 0.9% of the sample, which has a few hundred thousand clones, approximately 90% seen once. The entry originates in a study of cytomegalovirus exposure and HLA in healthy donors. The donors were part of the validation cohort of 120 subjects. That cohort was separate from the first cohort, which comprised 550 to 750 subjects. General study points: Associated with cytomegalovirus, according to the listing, were some 150 TCR beta chains.

Trimming shortened V by 3 bases and J by 4 bases, and 13 bases separated the two germline ends. The CDR3 sequence is 15 residues long. Germline V gene sequence: CDR1 SGDLS, CDR2 YYNGEE. The J gene is TRBJ1-4, the V gene TRBV9; no clear D. Sequencing was performed on PBMCs. The origin of this receptor is a woman in her late teens or twenties in good health and CMV-seronegative. The CDR3 sequence is CASSALGAFNEKLFF. The DNA of the CDR3 is TGTGCCAGCAGCGCCTTAGGAGCATTTAATGAAAAACTGTTTTTT.